The 30 T cell receptor beta chains below were found in one sample sequenced in a study of T cell responses to AZD1222 COVID-19 vaccine. TCRdb's table, derived via immunoSEQ multiplex PCR, lists solely in-frame clones and lacks some. The table shows over 110,000 clones, with 85% to 95% occurring only once. The starting material was peripheral blood, obtained on day 0 of AZD1222 vaccination. The receptors derive from an adult in good health.

As for this clone: The junction shows a germline mismatch at one end, possibly a read error. The chain has TRBV20-1 and TRBJ1-1; D gene unclear. Per germline, CDR1 DFQATT and CDR2 SNEGSKA (reference sequence). The length of the CDR3 is 8 residues. CDR3 sequence: CSARDFVF. CDR3 coding DNA: TGCAGTGCTAGAGATTTTGTCTTT.

V gene TRBV25-1 combines with J gene TRBJ1-6; D gene ambiguous. The CDR3 totals 16 residues. V was cut by 2 bases and J by 4 bases, with 12 bases left in between. Per germline, CDR1 MGHDK and CDR2 SYGVNS. In DNA, the CDR3 is TGTGCCAGCAGTGAAGGAGGTCCTATTTATAATTCACCCCTCCACTTT. It specifies CASSEGGPIYNSPLHF.

V and J are TRBV5-5 and TRBJ1-5; D is unclear. The CDR3 totals 14 residues. V lost 1 base, J lost 6 bases, and 11 bases lay in between. Germline V gene data show CDR1 as SGHKS and CDR2 as YYEKEE (reference sequence). CDR3 region: CASSLTSLGQPQHF. The DNA of the CDR3 is TGTGCCAGCAGCTTGACGTCGCTTGGTCAGCCCCAGCATTTT.

The chain has TRBV6-5 and TRBJ1-1, with a tentative D call TRBD1 (5 bases). The CDR3 loop spans 15 amino acids. Germline V gives CDR1 MNHEY, CDR2 SVGAGI. V was shortened by 8 bases and J by 2 bases, with 18 bases between the two germline ends. This CDR3 is CASRWVGPSNTEAFF. Written as DNA, the CDR3 is TGTGCCAGCCGGTGGGTGGGACCTTCTAACACTGAAGCTTTCTTT.

The chain links TRBV6-2 or TRBV6-3 to TRBJ1-5; weak D call: TRBD1 (6 bases). CDR3 length: 14 residues. Germline V gene sequence: CDR1 MNHEY, CDR2 SVGEGT. The V gene lost 0 bases and the J gene lost 7 bases, with 10 bases spanning the gap. As DNA, the CDR3 is TGTGCCAGCAGTTACTCGGGGGGCGGGCAGCCCCAGCATTTT. It is translated as CASSYSGGGQPQHF.

J is TRBJ1-2 and V is TRBV7-9, with D possibly TRBD1 on 5 matching bases. CDR3 size: 15 residues. V dropped 1 base and J dropped 6 bases, with 15 bases sitting between them. CDR1 and CDR2 (germline): SEHNR, FQNEAQ (reference sequence). This CDR3 is CASSLVGGDFNGYTF. The CDR3, as DNA: TGTGCCAGCAGCTTAGTCGGCGGGGACTTCAATGGCTACACCTTC. The whole variable domain, remainder taken from reference TRBV7-9 and TRBJ1-2, is DTGVSQNPRHKITKRGQNVTFRCDPISEHNRLYWYRQTLGQGPEFLTYFQNEAQLEKSRLLSDRFSAERPKGSFSTLEIQRTEQGDSAMYLCASSLVGGDFNGYTFGSGTRLTVV.

CDR3 protein: CASSRTPVGEQYF. The CDR3 DNA is TGTGCCAGCAGTCGGACACCGGTGGGCGAGCAGTACTTC. This chain links TRBV6-5 with TRBJ2-7; tentatively, D is TRBD1 (5 bases). CDR1 and CDR2 (germline): MNHEY, SVGAGI. This CDR3 region has 13 residues. Between the trimmed V and J ends, which lost 5 bases and 6 bases, there was a span of 14 bases.

The V gene is TRBV6-5, the J gene TRBJ2-6; D perhaps matches TRBD2 (6 bases). V was cut by 6 bases and J by 2 bases, with 8 bases left in between. From germline, CDR1 is MNHEY and CDR2 SVGAGI. The CDR3 is made up of 14 amino acids. CDR3 DNA: TGTGCCAGCAGGGAGGGAGCTGGGGCCAACGTCCTGACTTTC. This sequence encodes CASREGAGANVLTF.

The chain uses TRBV10-1 and TRBJ1-1; 9 positions match TRBD1. V shed 6 bases, J shed 3 bases, and the junction held 2 bases outside the gene matches. Germline lookup yields CDR1 WNHNN and CDR2 SYGVQD (reference sequence). The CDR3 is 13 residues long. The CDR3 nucleotides are TGCGCCAGCAGCCGGGACAGGGACACTGAAGCTTTCTTT. Residues: CASSRDRDTEAFF.

The chain has TRBV6-5 and TRBJ1-2, with D unresolved. The CDR3 extends over 14 amino acids. The V gene's germline CDR1 is MNHEY and CDR2 SVGAGI. Trimming removed 4 bases from V and 0 bases from J, with 9 bases in between. The CDR3 DNA reads as TGTGCCAGCAGTTCGACGGGGTCTAACTATGGCTACACCTTC. Amino acid sequence: CASSSTGSNYGYTF.

This chain joins TRBV6-5 and TRBJ2-1, with D uncertain. The V end was cut by 7 bases, the J end by 1 base, with 14 bases between. Germline V lookup: CDR1 MNHEY, CDR2 SVGAGI. The CDR3 covers 15 residues. In DNA, the CDR3 is TGTGCCAGCATCCCACGGTCCTTTTCCTACAATGAGCAGTTCTTC. This codes for CASIPRSFSYNEQFF.

V and J are TRBV24-1 and TRBJ2-4; TRBD1 matches 7 bases. Germline V gives CDR1 KGHDR, CDR2 SFDVKD. The junction had 13 bases not matched to a gene; V was cut back by 1 base and J by 2 bases. CDR3 length: 19 residues. The CDR3 is CATSDFGDLGQVPKNIQYF. The CDR3 DNA reads TGTGCCACCAGTGATTTCGGGGATCTCGGACAGGTGCCCAAAAACATTCAGTACTTC.

V and J are TRBV3-1 (or the pseudogene TRBV3-2) and TRBJ2-1; TRBD2 matches 10 bases. The CDR3 runs to 16 residues. Germline V lookup: CDR1 LGHDT, CDR2 YNNKEL (reference sequence). V lost 3 bases and J lost 4; bases outside the gene matches: 6. The CDR3 is CASSQAGLAEYNEQFF. CDR3 sequence (DNA): TGTGCCAGCAGCCAGGCTGGACTAGCGGAGTACAATGAGCAGTTCTTC.

The chain employs TRBV9 and TRBJ2-2, with D perhaps TRBD1 (5 bases). This CDR3 has 15 amino acids. The germline V gene encodes CDR1 SGDLS and CDR2 YYNGEE. V was clipped by 3 bases and J by 2 bases, with 11 bases between them. CDR3 DNA sequence: TGTGCCAGCAGCGGACGACAGAGAAACACCGGGGAGCTGTTTTTT. Its protein product is CASSGRQRNTGELFF.

The V and J genes are TRBV7-9 and TRBJ1-2; 8 bases line up with TRBD1. The CDR3 covers 15 residues. Germline V gene lookup returns CDR1 SEHNR and CDR2 FQNEAQ (reference sequence). The V segment lost 7 bases and the J segment 4 bases; nucleotides outside the gene matches: 11. CDR3 sequence: CASTLDRGLFYGYTF. DNA for the CDR3: TGTGCCAGCACCCTCGACAGGGGACTTTTCTATGGCTACACCTTC.

V gene TRBV6-2 or TRBV6-3 combines with J gene TRBJ2-4; 10 bases match TRBD1. Losses at the gene ends were 0 bases for V and 1 base for J; bases not matched to a gene: 6. The germline CDR1 and CDR2 sequences are MNHEY and SVGEGT. The CDR3 covers 18 residues. The CDR3 DNA reads as TGTGCCAGCAGTTACTCGACAGGGGGCTCGGGGGCCAAAAACATTCAGTACTTC. Its protein is CASSYSTGGSGAKNIQYF.

V gene TRBV5-1 combines with J gene TRBJ2-7, with TRBD1 as a possible D gene (6 bases). The CDR3 totals 15 residues. Trimming took off 0 bases at V and 2 bases at J, with 12 bases between the two ends. Germline loops: CDR1 SGHRS, CDR2 YFSETQ. The CDR3 nucleotides are TGCGCCAGCAGCTTGGCCGGGACACCTACCTACGAGCAGTACTTC. Protein: CASSLAGTPTYEQYF.

This rearrangement joins TRBV12-3 or TRBV12-4 to TRBJ1-2; D not resolved. CDR3 length: 12 amino acids. V lost 3 bases, J lost 4 bases, and 6 bases lay in between. The CDR3 DNA is TGTGCCAGCAGTTTTCGGGGCTATGGCTACACCTTC. Amino acids: CASSFRGYGYTF.

The chain joins TRBV5-1 to TRBJ2-5, with 10 positions matching TRBD2. Unmatched junction bases numbered 5, after V lost 2 bases and J lost 4 bases. The germline gives CDR1 SGHRS, CDR2 YFSETQ. CDR3 length equals 15 residues. CDR3 sequence: CASSLLAGGIETQYF. CDR3 in DNA: TGCGCCAGCAGCTTATTAGCGGGGGGCATAGAGACCCAGTACTTC.

The chain joins TRBV7-6 to TRBJ2-1; a possible D gene is TRBD1 (6 bases). V gave up 1 base and J gave up 8 bases, with 9 bases separating them. The CDR3 contains 13 residues. Germline V gene lookup returns CDR1 SGHVS and CDR2 FNYEAQ. The CDR3 is CASSLGAGDEQFF. The DNA for the CDR3 is TGTGCCAGCAGCTTAGGGGCAGGGGATGAGCAGTTCTTC.

This rearrangement joins TRBV3-1 (or the pseudogene TRBV3-2) to TRBJ1-3; 9 bases map to TRBD1. With V trimmed by 0 bases and J by 1 base, 16 bases remained unmatched. CDR1 and CDR2 (germline): LGHDT, YNNKEL (reference sequence). This CDR3 spans 21 amino acids. The DNA for the CDR3 is TGTGCCAGCAGCCAAGATTTCCGATACTACTCACAGGGGGCTTCTGGAAACACCATATATTTT. It encodes CASSQDFRYYSQGASGNTIYF.

This clone was picked up one time. This chain joins TRBV14 and TRBJ1-2; D not certain. Germline CDR1 is SGHDN and CDR2 is FVKESK. Trimming took off 0 bases at V and 3 bases at J, with 17 bases between the two ends. The CDR3 covers 17 residues. DNA for the CDR3: TGTGCCAGCAGCCAAGAGGAGGCTGGGCGAGATGACTATGGCTACACCTTC. It is translated as CASSQEEAGRDDYGYTF.

The V gene is TRBV5-4, the J gene TRBJ2-1; D possibly corresponds to TRBD1 (5 bases). Germline V CDR1 and CDR2: SGHNT, YYREEE (reference sequence). The CDR3 is 13 residues long. V was shortened by 4 bases and J by 9 bases, with 14 bases between the two germline ends. CDR3 sequence: CASSDFQGTEQFF. The CDR3 nucleotides read TGTGCCAGCAGCGATTTTCAGGGCACTGAGCAGTTCTTC.

The chain combines TRBV11-2 with TRBJ1-2; 7 bases fit TRBD1. This CDR3 is built from 14 residues. The V gene end was trimmed by 5 bases and the J gene end by 2 bases; junction bases not matched to a gene: 5. In germline, CDR1 is SGHAT, CDR2 FQNNGV. The CDR3, as DNA: TGTGCCAGCAGCACCTCGACAGGGAACTATGGCTACACCTTC. Translated, it gives CASSTSTGNYGYTF.

The chain carries TRBV20-1 and TRBJ1-5, with TRBD1 as a possible D gene (5 bases). CDR3 length equals 13 residues. Germline V gene lookup returns CDR1 DFQATT and CDR2 SNEGSKA (reference sequence). The V end was cut by 3 bases, the J end by 3 bases, with 9 bases between. The CDR3 DNA sequence: TGCAGTGCTAGTAGGGGAATCAATCAGCCCCAGCATTTT. Its translation is CSASRGINQPQHF.

This chain links TRBV7-9 with TRBJ1-2, with unresolved D. There are 11 residues in the CDR3. CDR1 is SEHNR and CDR2 is FQNEAQ in the germline V gene (reference sequence). V lost 5 bases to trimming and J lost 3 bases, with 4 bases between them. The chain's CDR3 is CASSIDYGYTF. CDR3 in DNA: TGTGCCAGCAGCATCGACTATGGCTACACCTTC.

This rearrangement joins TRBV6-5 to TRBJ2-7; 8 bases fit TRBD2. V trimming: 0 bases; J trimming: 4 bases; junction bases outside the gene matches: 8. Germline CDR1 MNHEY, CDR2 SVGAGI. This CDR3 has 16 amino acids. CDR3: CASSYSVLAGQYEQYF. As DNA, the CDR3 is TGTGCCAGCAGTTACTCAGTCCTAGCGGGCCAATACGAGCAGTACTTC.

The V call is TRBV7-2, the J call TRBJ2-4; possibly TRBD1 for D (6 bases). The germline gives CDR1 SGHTA, CDR2 FQGNSA. Trimming removed 0 bases from V and 0 bases from J, with 12 bases in between. CDR3 length: 17 amino acids. This CDR3 is CASSLASGRGAKNIQYF. The DNA of the CDR3 is TGTGCCAGCAGCTTAGCTTCGGGCAGGGGAGCCAAAAACATTCAGTACTTC.

The chain joins TRBV6-1 to TRBJ1-5; D is perhaps TRBD1 (6 bases). V lost 4 bases and J 1 base, leaving 14 bases between the germline ends. Germline V CDR1 and CDR2: MNHNS, SASEGT. This CDR3 is built from 16 residues. CDR3 amino acids: CASSAKGQPSNQPQHF. CDR3 bases: TGTGCCAGCAGTGCCAAGGGACAACCGAGCAATCAGCCCCAGCATTTT.

The V call is TRBV9, the J call TRBJ1-4; no clear D gene. The CDR3 runs 11 residues. Between the trimmed V and J ends, which lost 3 bases and 10 bases, there was a span of 7 bases. The germline V gene encodes CDR1 SGDLS and CDR2 YYNGEE. Here the CDR3 DNA reads TGTGCCAGCAGCGCGGACGGAAAACTGTTTTTT. As protein: CASSADGKLFF.